Shown below are 27 T cell receptor beta chains from a single sample sequenced in a study of identical twins. TCRdb independently ran MiXCR on the 5' RACE reads; one entry per CDR3 protein. The sample carries 1,800,000 or so distinct CDR3 sequences, roughly a third recorded once. The sequenced sample consisted of cord blood. Receptors were obtained from a newborn girl in good health.

The chain recombines TRBV3-1 with TRBJ1-5; no clear D gene. CDR1 is LGHDT and CDR2 is YNNKEL in the germline V gene (reference sequence). Trimming stripped 2 bases from V and 5 bases from J, with 7 bases between. The CDR3 runs to 13 residues. In DNA, the CDR3 is TGTGCCAGCAGCCAACTCCGTGATCAGCCCCAGCATTTT. As protein: CASSQLRDQPQHF.

A few counts support this clonotype. J is TRBJ2-7 and V is TRBV5-1, with 10 bases lining up with TRBD1. The CDR3 runs to 13 residues. V shed 6 bases, J shed 4 bases, and the junction held 4 bases outside the gene matches. The germline V gene has CDR1 SGHRS and CDR2 YFSETQ. CDR3 amino acids: CASNPGQGYEQYF. The CDR3 DNA sequence: TGCGCCAGCAATCCGGGACAGGGGTACGAGCAGTACTTC.

In this sample, this clonotype turned up a few times. This rearrangement joins TRBV5-1 to TRBJ2-1; no reliable D call. Trimming pared 2 bases from V and 8 bases from J, leaving 8 bases between. Germline V gene data show CDR1 as SGHRS and CDR2 as YFSETQ. This CDR3 spans 12 amino acids. CDR3 sequence: CASSFPTDEQFF. CDR3 coding DNA: TGCGCCAGCAGCTTTCCTACTGATGAGCAGTTCTTC.

The V and J genes are TRBV3-1 and TRBJ2-7, with D possibly being TRBD1 (6 bases). The CDR3 is 13 amino acids. V lost 4 bases to trimming and J lost 6 bases, with 13 bases between them. In germline, CDR1 is LGHDT, CDR2 YNNKEL (reference sequence). CDR3 loop: CASSRDTTGEQYF. The CDR3 DNA follows: TGTGCCAGCAGCCGGGACACAACGGGCGAGCAGTACTTC.

At least ten counts were recorded for this clonotype. In DNA, the CDR3 is TGTGCCAGCAGTGAATATAATAACTATGGCTACACCTTC. Its protein is CASSEYNNYGYTF. The V call is TRBV25-1, the J call TRBJ1-2, with D unresolved. The CDR3 sequence is 13 residues long. The V and J ends lost 0 bases and 1 base respectively, with 3 bases between them. Looked up from germline, CDR1 is MGHDK and CDR2 is SYGVNS.

The rearrangement uses TRBV6-1 and TRBJ2-7; TRBD2 agrees at 11 bases. V gave up 2 bases and J gave up 6 bases; unmatched junction bases: 15. The germline gives CDR1 MNHNS, CDR2 SASEGT. The length of the CDR3 is 18 residues. The CDR3: CASSESLTSGKVYGEQYF. The CDR3, as DNA: TGTGCCAGCAGTGAATCTTTGACTAGCGGGAAAGTATACGGCGAGCAGTACTTC.

CDR3 region: CAIKSWRTTNYGYTF. The CDR3 coding sequence is TGTGCCATCAAATCGTGGCGGACCACTAACTATGGCTACACCTTC. This chain links TRBV10-3 with TRBJ1-2; D not resolved. This CDR3 is 15 amino acids long. Germline CDR1 is ENHRY and CDR2 is SYGVKD. V lost 7 bases and J lost 0, with 15 bases in between.

The chain joins TRBV4-1 to TRBJ1-1; no firm D call. The germline V and J ends were trimmed by 0 bases and 1 base, with 12 bases remaining between them. This CDR3 is built from 16 residues. CDR1 and CDR2 from the germline V gene are MGHRA and YSYEKL. The CDR3 DNA reads TGCGCCAGCAGCCAAGATGATCGGTTAGGGAACACTGAAGCTTTCTTT. It yields the protein CASSQDDRLGNTEAFF.

V and J are TRBV20-1 and TRBJ2-2; 8 bases map to TRBD2. The CDR3 is 15 amino acids. Germline-derived CDR1 and CDR2 are DFQATT and SNEGSKA (reference sequence). The ends lost 5 bases at V and 0 bases at J; junction bases unmatched: 5. The CDR3 DNA reads as TGCAGTGCTTCCGCGGGGGGCGCGAACACCGGGGAGCTGTTTTTT. This translates into CSASAGGANTGELFF.

This clonotype was counted ten times or more. This rearrangement joins TRBV20-1 to TRBJ2-6; D is unclear. This CDR3 has 15 residues. Trimming cost V 4 bases and J 0 bases, with 10 bases left between them. Germline loops: CDR1 DFQATT, CDR2 SNEGSKA (reference sequence). In DNA, the CDR3 is TGCAGTGCTACAGAGCCAATCTCTGGGGCCAACGTCCTGACTTTC. Amino acid sequence: CSATEPISGANVLTF.

A few counts support this clonotype. This rearrangement joins TRBV6-1 to TRBJ1-1; weak D call: TRBD1 (5 bases). Germline assignment: CDR1 MNHNS and CDR2 SASEGT. The CDR3 loop spans 15 amino acids. V lost 7 bases, J lost 0 bases, and 15 bases lay in between. The chain's CDR3 is CASNSGPPMNTEAFF. The CDR3 DNA reads as TGTGCCAGCAATTCAGGGCCCCCCATGAACACTGAAGCTTTCTTT.

This clonotype was detected a few times. This chain joins TRBV20-1 and TRBJ2-3; D gene ambiguous. Trimming removed 6 bases from V and 8 bases from J, with 9 bases in between. The length of the CDR3 is 10 residues. The germline V gene has CDR1 DFQATT and CDR2 SNEGSKA (reference sequence). CDR3 sequence: CSALAVTQYF. Here the CDR3 DNA reads TGCAGTGCGCTCGCGGTTACGCAGTATTTT.

On this clonotype itself: Since the CDR3 does not end with the conserved phenylalanine or tryptophan, this likely comes from a read error. The chain carries TRBV6-5 and TRBJ1-5; 8 positions agree with TRBD1. Germline V gene sequence: CDR1 MNHEY, CDR2 SVGAGI. J lost 3 bases, V lost 5 bases, and 6 bases had no gene match. The CDR3 is 15 residues long. CDR3 region: CASSRDRSFNQPQHL. CDR3 DNA sequence: TGTGCCAGCAGTCGGGACAGGTCCTTCAATCAGCCCCAGCATCTT.

The V gene is TRBV12-3 or TRBV12-4, the J gene TRBJ1-2, with 8 bases aligning to TRBD1. The CDR3 runs to 16 residues. V lost 4 bases to trimming and J lost 0 bases; unmatched junction nucleotides: 7. Here the CDR3 DNA reads TGTGCCAGCAGTTCTGGCAGGGGGCTCTCTAACTATGGCTACACCTTC. Translating it yields CASSSGRGLSNYGYTF.

The V and J genes are TRBV4-2 and TRBJ1-1; D not certain. In germline, CDR1 is LGHNA, CDR2 YNFKEQ. The CDR3 sequence is 14 residues long. V was trimmed by 1 base and J by 3 bases, leaving 9 bases between them. The CDR3 spells CASSQGEVYTEAFF. The CDR3 DNA sequence: TGTGCCAGCAGCCAAGGGGAAGTTTACACTGAAGCTTTCTTT.

This clonotype was seen only a few times. This chain links TRBV10-3 with TRBJ2-5, with 10 bases fitting TRBD2. The CDR3 has 16 amino acids. Germline lookup yields CDR1 ENHRY and CDR2 SYGVKD. The V segment lost 0 bases and the J segment 11 bases; nucleotides outside the gene matches: 12. DNA for the CDR3: TGTGCCATCAGTGAGTCTACGGGACTAGCGATCAATGAGCAGTACTTC. It translates to CAISESTGLAINEQYF.

The chain links TRBV20-1 to TRBJ2-7; 8 positions agree with TRBD2. This CDR3 is 15 amino acids long. CDR1 and CDR2 (germline): DFQATT, SNEGSKA (reference sequence). The junction had 13 bases not matched to a gene; V was cut back by 2 bases and J by 7 bases. CDR3 in amino acids: CSARLGGGPYNEQYF. In DNA form, the CDR3 reads TGCAGTGCTAGATTGGGCGGGGGGCCTTACAATGAGCAGTACTTC.

This clonotype was found a few times. J is TRBJ2-1 and V is TRBV2, with 10 bases that match TRBD2. V lost 4 bases, J lost 1 base, and 7 bases stayed unmatched. Germline V gives CDR1 SNHLY, CDR2 FYNNEI. CDR3 length: 17 residues. The CDR3 nucleotides read TGTGCCAGCAGTGGATCTAGCGGGAGAGGGTCCTACAATGAGCAGTTCTTC. Translation: CASSGSSGRGSYNEQFF.

This chain uses TRBV4-2 with TRBJ2-7; D gene unclear. Trimming stripped 0 bases from V and 3 bases from J, with 12 bases between. There are 15 residues in the CDR3. Per germline, CDR1 LGHNA and CDR2 YNFKEQ. In nucleotides, the CDR3 is TGTGCCAGCAGCCAAGAGGGCCTAGAGATCTACGAGCAGTACTTC. This sequence encodes CASSQEGLEIYEQYF.

The genes are TRBV7-2 and TRBJ2-1, with TRBD2 as a possible D gene (5 bases). Trimming pared 4 bases from V and 12 bases from J, leaving 19 bases between. CDR1 and CDR2 (germline): SGHTA, FQGNSA. CDR3 length: 14 amino acids. The CDR3, as DNA: TGTGCCAGCAGCTCTAGACCAGAGGGTCAAGTGCAGTTCTTC. It translates to CASSSRPEGQVQFF.

Comments on this clonotype: The junction departs from the called germline gene at one end, perhaps through a read error. The V and J genes are TRBV2 and TRBJ2-7; the match to TRBD2 covers 11 bases. The CDR3 extends over 16 amino acids. Germline V gene sequence: CDR1 SNHLY, CDR2 FYNNEI. The CDR3 sequence: CASSEALSGGAYEQSF. CDR3 coding DNA: TGTGCCAGCAGTGAAGCGCTTAGCGGGGGGGCCTACGAGCAGTCCTTC.

This chain joins TRBV4-2 and TRBJ2-3; 7 positions agree with TRBD1. CDR3 size: 15 residues. In germline, CDR1 is LGHNA, CDR2 YNFKEQ. J gave up 3 bases and V 0 bases, and 3 bases lay outside the gene matches. CDR3 coding DNA: TGTGCCAGCAGCCAAGAACTCAGGGGGACAGATACGCAGTATTTT. It translates to CASSQELRGTDTQYF.

The chain combines TRBV12-3 or TRBV12-4 with TRBJ1-2, with D perhaps TRBD1 (5 bases). Trimming pared 3 bases from V and 6 bases from J, leaving 20 bases between. The CDR3 loop spans 16 amino acids. The CDR3 here is CASSFWKGGTLDGYTF. CDR3 nucleotide sequence: TGTGCCAGCAGTTTTTGGAAGGGAGGGACCTTAGATGGCTACACCTTC.

The chain links TRBV7-8 to TRBJ2-2; TRBD2 matches 8 bases. CDR1 is SGHVS, CDR2 FQNEAQ, per germline. The V segment lost 3 bases and the J segment 1 base; nucleotides outside the gene matches: 10. The CDR3 is made up of 18 amino acids. CDR3 protein: CASSLYRGRPRNTGELFF. The CDR3 bases are TGTGCCAGCAGCTTGTATCGCGGGAGGCCCCGGAACACCGGGGAGCTGTTTTTT. The whole variable domain, filled in from reference TRBV7-8 and TRBJ2-2, reads GAGVSQSPRYKVAKRGQDVALRCDPISGHVSLFWYQQALGQGPEFLTYFQNEAQLDKSGLPSDRFFAERPEGSVSTLKIQRTQQEDSAVYLCASSLYRGRPRNTGELFFGEGSRLTVL.

This clonotype was seen only once. This chain connects TRBV5-1 to TRBJ1-6, with D uncertain. V gave up 4 bases and J gave up 10 bases, with 18 bases separating them. The CDR3 runs 15 residues. CDR1 is SGHRS, CDR2 YFSETQ, per germline. CDR3 sequence (DNA): TGCGCCAGCAGCCCCCAGTCGGGCTTCGGCTCACCCCTCCACTTT. Translating gives CASSPQSGFGSPLHF.

V is TRBV6-5 and J is TRBJ2-7, with a possible D match to TRBD1 (5 bases). CDR1 is MNHEY and CDR2 is SVGAGI in the germline V gene. This CDR3 region has 15 residues. Trimming pared 7 bases from V and 0 bases from J, leaving 16 bases between. The CDR3 reads CASTIDRLSSYEQYF. The CDR3 bases are TGTGCCAGCACCATCGACAGATTAAGCTCCTACGAGCAGTACTTC.

This clonotype showed up just a few times. The rearrangement joins TRBV27 to TRBJ1-5; D not certain. The germline V and J ends were trimmed by 10 bases and 7 bases, with 2 bases remaining between them. CDR1 is MNHEY and CDR2 is SMNVEV in the germline V gene (reference sequence). The CDR3 runs to 8 residues. The CDR3 sequence: CANQPQHF. CDR3 in DNA: TGTGCCAACCAGCCCCAGCATTTT.